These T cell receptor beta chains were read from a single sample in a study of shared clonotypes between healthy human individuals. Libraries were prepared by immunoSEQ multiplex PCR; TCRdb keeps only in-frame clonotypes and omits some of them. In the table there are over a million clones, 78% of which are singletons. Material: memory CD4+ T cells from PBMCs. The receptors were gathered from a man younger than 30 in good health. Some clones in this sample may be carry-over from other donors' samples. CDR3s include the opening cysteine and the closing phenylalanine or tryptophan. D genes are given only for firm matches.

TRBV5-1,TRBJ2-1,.,TGCGCCAGCAGCTTCGAGCGGGCGAGCTCCTACAATGAGCAGTTCTTC,CASSFERASSYNEQFF
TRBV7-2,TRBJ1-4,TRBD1,TGTGCCAGCAGCCGAAGACAGGGATTAGAAAAACTGTTTTTT,CASSRRQGLEKLFF
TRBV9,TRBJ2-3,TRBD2,TGTGCCAGCAGCGTAGGGACTAGCGGGAGCACAGATACGCAGTATTTT,CASSVGTSGSTDTQYF
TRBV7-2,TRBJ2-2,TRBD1,TGTGCCAGCAGCCCCCCGGAAGAGGACAGGGGAATGATCGGGGAGCTGTTTTTT,CASSPPEEDRGMIGELFF
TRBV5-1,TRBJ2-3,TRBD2,TGCGCCAGCAGCGACGGACTAGCGAAAACTAGGGTCGCGCAGTATTTT,CASSDGLAKTRVAQYF
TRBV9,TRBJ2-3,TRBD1,TGTGCCAGCAGCGTAGTGGGACAGGGCTACACAGATACGCAGTATTTT,CASSVVGQGYTDTQYF
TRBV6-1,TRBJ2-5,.,TGTGCCAGCAGGGCTAAAGAGACCCAGTACTTC,CASRAKETQYF
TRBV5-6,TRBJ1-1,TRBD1,TGTGCCAGCAGCAAAAGACAGGGCTGGGACACTGAAGCTTTCTTT,CASSKRQGWDTEAFF
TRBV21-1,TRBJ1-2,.,TGTGCCAGCAGCAAAGGGTGGGTGTATCGTCAGGGGGATCGCAAGGCAAACTATGGCTACACCTTC,CASSKGWVYRQGDRKANYGYTF
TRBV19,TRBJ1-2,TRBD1,TGTGCCAGTAGTACATCCCCACAGGGGCGCTATGGCTACACCTTC,CASSTSPQGRYGYTF